This T cell receptor beta chain is drawn from a study of OX40 agonist ivuxolimab in advanced cancers. Turning to the study itself: Melanoma, hepatocellular carcinoma, head and neck or renal cell cancer occurred in dose-escalation patients.

Germline V gene data show CDR1 as LGHNA and CDR2 as YSLEER. The CDR3 consists of 18 residues. Here immunoSEQ multiplex PCR was the method, and the copy in TCRdb shows in-frame clones only, minus some. The table lists about 96,000 clones, roughly 88% of them singletons, with about 1.6% in the top ten. With respect to this clone: One junction end disagrees with the germline gene, perhaps due to a read error.

The chain carries TRBV4-3 and TRBJ2-5, with 7 bases aligning to TRBD2. The clonotype comes from an adult with an advanced solid tumor such as melanoma, head and neck, liver or kidney cancer. Sequencing used CD4+ or CD8+ T cells sorted from blood, obtained in a trial of the OX40 agonist ivuxolimab. CDR3 in DNA: TGCGCCAGCAACCAACCCTCGGGGACTACTGCCTTCCAAGAGACCCAGTACTTC. Protein product: CASNQPSGTTAFQETQYF.